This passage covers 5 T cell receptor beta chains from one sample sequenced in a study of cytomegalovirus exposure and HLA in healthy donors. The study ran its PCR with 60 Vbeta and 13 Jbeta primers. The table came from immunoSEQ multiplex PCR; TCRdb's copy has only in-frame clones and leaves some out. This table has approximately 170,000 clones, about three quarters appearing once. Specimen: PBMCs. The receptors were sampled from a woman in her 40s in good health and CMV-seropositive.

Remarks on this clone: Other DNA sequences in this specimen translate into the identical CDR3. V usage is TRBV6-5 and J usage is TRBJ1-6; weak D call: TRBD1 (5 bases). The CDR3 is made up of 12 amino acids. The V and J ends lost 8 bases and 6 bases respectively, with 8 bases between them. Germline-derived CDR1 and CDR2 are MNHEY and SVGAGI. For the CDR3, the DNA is TGTGCCAGCTCCCAGGGTAATTCACCCCTCCACTTT. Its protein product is CASSQGNSPLHF.

Here the CDR3 reads CASSLGFEETQYF. CDR3 coding DNA: TGTGCCAGCAGTCTCGGTTTTGAGGAGACCCAGTACTTC. The chain combines TRBV28 with TRBJ2-5; no definite D call. The CDR3 runs 13 residues. CDR1 is MDHEN, CDR2 SYDVKM, per germline. V shed 5 bases and J shed 5 bases, with 12 bases lying between them. Based on the CDR3 plus reference TRBV28 and TRBJ2-5, the full variable domain is DVKVTQSSRYLVKRTGEKVFLECVQDMDHENMFWYRQDPGLGLRLIYFSYDVKMKEKGDIPEGYSVSREKKERFSLILESASTNQTSMYLCASSLGFEETQYFGPGTRLLVL.

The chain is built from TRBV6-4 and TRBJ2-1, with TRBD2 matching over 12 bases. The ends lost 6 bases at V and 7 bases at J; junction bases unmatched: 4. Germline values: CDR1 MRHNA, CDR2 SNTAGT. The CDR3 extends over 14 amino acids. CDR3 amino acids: CASSLAGGTNEQFF. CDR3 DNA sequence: TGTGCCAGCAGCCTAGCGGGGGGGACTAATGAGCAGTTCTTC.

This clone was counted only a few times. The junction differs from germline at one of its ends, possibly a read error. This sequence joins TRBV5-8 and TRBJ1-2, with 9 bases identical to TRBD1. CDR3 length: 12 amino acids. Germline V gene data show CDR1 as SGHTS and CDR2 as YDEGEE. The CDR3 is CASRRTTGGDFF. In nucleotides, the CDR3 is TGTGCCAGCCGACGAACGACAGGGGGGGACTTCTTC.

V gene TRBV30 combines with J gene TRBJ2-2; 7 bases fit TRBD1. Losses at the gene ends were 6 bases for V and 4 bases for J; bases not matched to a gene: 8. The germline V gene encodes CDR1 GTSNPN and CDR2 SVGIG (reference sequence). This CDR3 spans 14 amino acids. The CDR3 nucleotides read TGTGCCTGCACACAGGGGTTGACCACCGGGGAGCTGTTTTTT. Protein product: CACTQGLTTGELFF.